A single sample gave rise to the 20 T cell receptor beta chains below, sequenced in a study of cytomegalovirus exposure and HLA in healthy donors. Both 60 Vbeta primers and 13 Jbeta primers went into the PCR. The method was immunoSEQ multiplex PCR; TCRdb's version includes in-frame clones alone and lacks a portion of them. The sample yields under 150,000 clones, 80% to 90% seen once. Material for sequencing was PBMCs. These receptors came from a boy aged 2 to 10 in good health and CMV-seronegative.

The chain has TRBV4-1 and TRBJ2-2; D not resolved. The CDR3 is made up of 15 amino acids. Looked up from germline, CDR1 is MGHRA and CDR2 is YSYEKL. V was trimmed by 4 bases and J by 1 base, leaving 10 bases between them. The CDR3: CASSRPPENTGELFF. In DNA, the CDR3 is TGCGCCAGCAGCCGGCCCCCAGAGAACACCGGGGAGCTGTTTTTT.

This clone came up a few times. This chain joins TRBV5-4 and TRBJ1-4; the match to TRBD1 covers 9 bases. Germline values: CDR1 SGHNT, CDR2 YYREEE (reference sequence). Trimming removed 2 bases from V and 3 bases from J; junction bases left unmatched: 5. This CDR3 comprises 16 residues. The CDR3 region is CASSFTDRGSNEKLFF. The CDR3 DNA follows: TGTGCCAGCAGCTTTACCGACAGGGGGTCTAATGAAAAACTGTTTTTT.

The chain joins TRBV5-4 to TRBJ2-1; 13 nucleotides match TRBD2. The CDR3 loop spans 16 amino acids. V trimming: 4 bases; J trimming: 8 bases; junction bases outside the gene matches: 9. Germline V lookup: CDR1 SGHNT, CDR2 YYREEE (reference sequence). CDR3 nucleotides: TGTGCCAGCAGCCGCGCGGGACTAGCGGGATTGGATGAGCAGTTCTTC. It specifies CASSRAGLAGLDEQFF.

The J gene is TRBJ1-4, the V gene TRBV7-8, with TRBD1 matching 9 bases. The CDR3 runs 14 residues. With V trimmed by 3 bases and J by 7 bases, 3 bases remained unmatched. Germline CDR1 reads SGHVS; CDR2 reads FQNEAQ. DNA for the CDR3: TGTGCCAGCAGCTTGGACAGGGGTGGTGAAAAACTGTTTTTT. It yields the protein CASSLDRGGEKLFF. The variable domain in full, completed from reference TRBV7-8 and TRBJ1-4, reads GAGVSQSPRYKVAKRGQDVALRCDPISGHVSLFWYQQALGQGPEFLTYFQNEAQLDKSGLPSDRFFAERPEGSVSTLKIQRTQQEDSAVYLCASSLDRGGEKLFFGSGTQLSVL.

V gene TRBV5-1 combines with J gene TRBJ2-7; 9 nucleotides line up with TRBD1. The V gene end was trimmed by 1 base and the J gene end by 1 base; junction bases not matched to a gene: 9. This CDR3 spans 17 amino acids. Per germline, CDR1 SGHRS and CDR2 YFSETQ. In DNA, the CDR3 is TGCGCCAGCAGCTTGTGGCTCGGGACAGGGTCTTCCTACGAGCAGTACTTC. As protein: CASSLWLGTGSSYEQYF. The whole variable domain, remainder taken from reference TRBV5-1 and TRBJ2-7, is KAGVTQTPRYLIKTRGQQVTLSCSPISGHRSVSWYQQTPGQGLQFLFEYFSETQRNKGNFPGRFSGRQFSNSRSEMNVSTLELGDSALYLCASSLWLGTGSSYEQYFGPGTRLTVT.

This clone has just one count. The V and J genes are TRBV7-3 and TRBJ2-3; 9 nucleotides match TRBD2. CDR1 SGHTA and CDR2 FQGTGA come from the germline V gene. The ends lost 1 base at V and 0 bases at J; junction bases unmatched: 2. CDR3 length equals 16 residues. CDR3 sequence reads: CASSLKRGASTDTQYF. The CDR3 bases are TGTGCCAGCAGCTTAAAGCGGGGGGCGAGCACAGATACGCAGTATTTT.

The rearrangement joins TRBV7-9 to TRBJ1-1, with D tentatively TRBD1 (6 bases). Trimming took off 4 bases at V and 1 base at J, with 19 bases between the two ends. This CDR3 is 17 amino acids long. The V gene's germline CDR1 is SEHNR and CDR2 FQNEAQ (reference sequence). The CDR3 coding sequence is TGTGCCAGCAGCTCAAGCACAGGGTCCCAGCAGAACACTGAAGCTTTCTTT. This gives the protein CASSSSTGSQQNTEAFF.

This rearrangement joins TRBV7-9 to TRBJ2-2; TRBD2 matches 8 bases. This CDR3 is built from 16 residues. With 2 bases clipped from V and 0 bases from J, the junction kept 2 bases outside the gene matches. Germline V gives CDR1 SEHNR, CDR2 FQNEAQ (reference sequence). The DNA for the CDR3 is TGTGCCAGCAGCTTACCGGGACTAGCGAACACCGGGGAGCTGTTTTTT. Amino acid sequence: CASSLPGLANTGELFF.

The rearrangement links TRBV7-8 to TRBJ1-3; 7 nucleotides line up with TRBD1. This CDR3 region has 19 residues. The V segment lost 10 bases and the J segment 0 bases; nucleotides outside the gene matches: 21. Germline V gene lookup returns CDR1 SGHVS and CDR2 FQNEAQ. CDR3 nucleotide sequence: TGTGCCACTACTCGGGACAGACCAGTTTTCCACAACTCTGGAAACACCATATATTTT. Residues: CATTRDRPVFHNSGNTIYF.

CDR3 in amino acids: CASSFEQGVMYGYTF. For the CDR3, the DNA is TGTGCCAGCAGCTTCGAACAGGGGGTGATGTATGGCTACACCTTC. V is TRBV4-2 and J is TRBJ1-2; 8 bases agree with TRBD1. The CDR3 is 15 amino acids. Germline V gives CDR1 LGHNA, CDR2 YNFKEQ. The ends lost 5 bases at V and 5 bases at J; junction bases unmatched: 10.

The chain couples TRBV9 to TRBJ2-3; D unclear. V lost 3 bases and J 5 bases, leaving 7 bases between the germline ends. The CDR3 contains 12 residues. The germline gives CDR1 SGDLS, CDR2 YYNGEE. CDR3 in amino acids: CASSATVDTQYF. The DNA for the CDR3 is TGTGCCAGCAGCGCCACGGTAGATACGCAGTATTTT.

The rearrangement uses TRBV28 and TRBJ2-3, with D hard to call. The CDR3 has 15 residues. V was cut by 6 bases and J by 0 bases, with 13 bases left in between. In germline, CDR1 is MDHEN, CDR2 SYDVKM. The CDR3 protein is CASSPTAASTDTQYF. The CDR3 coding sequence is TGTGCCAGCAGCCCAACGGCGGCTAGCACAGATACGCAGTATTTT.

This chain connects TRBV28 to TRBJ1-5, with D uncertain. The CDR3 runs 11 residues. V was pared by 6 bases and J by 4 bases, with 4 bases between. Germline CDR1 reads MDHEN; CDR2 reads SYDVKM. Written as DNA, the CDR3 is TGTGCCAGCAGCCAGAATCAGCCCCAGCATTTT. Protein product: CASSQNQPQHF.

This clone appeared a single time. The genes are TRBV7-6 and TRBJ2-3, with D perhaps TRBD2 (7 bases). With 1 base removed from V and 4 bases from J, the gap between germline ends came to 18 bases. This CDR3 is built from 17 residues. CDR1 and CDR2 from the germline V gene are SGHVS and FNYEAQ. CDR3 sequence reads: CASSLGSGGPLSDTQYF. The CDR3 nucleotides read TGTGCCAGCAGCTTAGGATCCGGGGGGCCTCTTTCAGATACGCAGTATTTT.

The chain joins TRBV15 to TRBJ2-7; 9 bases agree with TRBD1. V lost 1 base and J lost 2; bases outside the gene matches: 12. CDR3 size: 18 residues. Germline lookup yields CDR1 LNHNV and CDR2 YYDKDF (reference sequence). CDR3 loop: CATSRGTGGISIPYEQYF. In DNA form, the CDR3 reads TGTGCCACCAGCAGAGGAACAGGGGGCATCTCAATCCCCTACGAGCAGTACTTC.

As concerns this clone: This specimen includes other DNA sequences encoding the same CDR3. V gene TRBV11-2 combines with J gene TRBJ1-2; D ambiguous. This CDR3 contains 16 residues. Germline lookup yields CDR1 SGHAT and CDR2 FQNNGV. Trimming pared 4 bases from V and 3 bases from J, leaving 18 bases between. The CDR3 DNA reads TGTGCCAGCAGCTCGTCGTCCGGGATCCAGCACTATGGCTACACCTTC. Amino acid sequence: CASSSSSGIQHYGYTF.

The rearrangement joins TRBV5-4 to TRBJ2-2; 7 nucleotides match TRBD2. The V gene end was trimmed by 0 bases and the J gene end by 3 bases; junction bases not matched to a gene: 2. The CDR3 has 15 amino acids. Germline V gene sequence: CDR1 SGHNT, CDR2 YYREEE (reference sequence). The chain's CDR3 is CASSLVRGDTGELFF. The CDR3 nucleotides read TGTGCCAGCAGCTTGGTCCGGGGGGACACCGGGGAGCTGTTTTTT.

The V call is TRBV4-3, the J call TRBJ2-5; TRBD2 matches at 10 bases. The DNA end is a closer match to TRBJ2-7, so the J assignment may be wrong. The germline V gene has CDR1 LGHNA and CDR2 YSLEER. There are 17 residues in the CDR3. DNA of the CDR3: TGCGCCAGCAGCCATGCCCCTGGGCTAGCGGGAGACTACGAGCAGTACTTC. Protein product: CASSHAPGLAGDYEQYF.

This chain connects TRBV18 to TRBJ1-5; perhaps TRBD1 as D (5 bases). Germline CDR1 KGHSH, CDR2 LQKENI. The V gene lost 2 bases and the J gene lost 5 bases, with 13 bases spanning the gap. The CDR3 sequence is 15 residues long. The CDR3 loop is CASSPMTGGDQPQHF. DNA for the CDR3: TGTGCCAGCTCACCAATGACGGGAGGGGATCAGCCCCAGCATTTT.

The J gene is TRBJ2-7, the V gene TRBV5-5, with 15 bases lining up with TRBD2. The CDR3 contains 15 residues. J was trimmed by 2 bases and V by 3 bases; bases with no gene match: 0. Germline V gene lookup returns CDR1 SGHKS and CDR2 YYEKEE (reference sequence). CDR3: CASSWTSGGAYEQYF. The DNA for the CDR3 is TGTGCCAGCAGCTGGACTAGCGGGGGGGCCTACGAGCAGTACTTC.